These 26 T cell receptor beta chains were all obtained from the same sample, sequenced in a study of blood T cell repertoires in COVID-19. Some clones are missing from TCRdb's copy, which holds only in-frame ones; the method was immunoSEQ multiplex PCR. The data contain 55,000 to 75,000 clones, over 70% of them seen just once; the ten biggest clones take up 8% to 9.5%. Sequencing used peripheral blood. The source is a man between 50 and 59 years old with active COVID-19.

V is TRBV7-9 and J is TRBJ2-3, with 7 bases aligning to TRBD2. Germline V gene sequence: CDR1 SEHNR, CDR2 FQNEAQ (reference sequence). V lost 0 bases to trimming and J lost 0 bases; unmatched junction nucleotides: 0. The CDR3 has 15 amino acids. The chain's CDR3 is CASSLARGSTDTQYF. In DNA form, the CDR3 reads TGTGCCAGCAGCTTAGCGCGGGGGAGCACAGATACGCAGTATTTT.

CDR3 protein: CASSISTGNEQFF. The CDR3 DNA sequence: TGTGCCAGTAGTATTAGCACGGGCAATGAGCAGTTCTTC. This chain connects TRBV19 to TRBJ2-1; D is ambiguous. Germline CDR1 LNHDA, CDR2 SQIVND (reference sequence). The CDR3 totals 13 residues. V was trimmed by 3 bases and J by 6 bases, leaving 9 bases between them.

The chain employs TRBV7-2 and TRBJ1-5; TRBD1 matches 7 bases. This CDR3 is built from 17 residues. Germline V gene sequence: CDR1 SGHTA, CDR2 FQGNSA. With 0 bases clipped from V and 0 bases from J, the junction kept 5 bases outside the gene matches. This CDR3 is CASSLAYRGRSNQPQHF. CDR3 sequence (DNA): TGTGCCAGCAGCTTAGCTTACAGGGGCCGTAGCAATCAGCCCCAGCATTTT.

This chain uses TRBV5-8 with TRBJ2-7; perhaps TRBD2 as D (5 bases). The V end lost 4 bases, the J end lost 1 base, and 12 bases lay between the germline ends. This CDR3 is 14 amino acids long. In germline, CDR1 is SGHTS, CDR2 YDEGEE. The CDR3 loop is CASSPTGMSYEQYF. CDR3 nucleotide sequence: TGTGCCAGCAGCCCGACCGGGATGTCCTACGAGCAGTACTTC.

The J gene is TRBJ2-7, the V gene TRBV18; 11 bases fit TRBD1. V lost 5 bases, J lost 2 bases, and 5 bases stayed unmatched. Germline V CDR1 and CDR2: KGHSH, LQKENI. The CDR3 covers 15 residues. The CDR3 reads CASSTGTGGTYEQYF. The CDR3 DNA is TGTGCCAGCTCAACGGGGACAGGGGGTACCTACGAGCAGTACTTC.

The chain is built from TRBV28 and TRBJ2-7; the D gene is possibly TRBD2 (5 bases). V gave up 3 bases and J gave up 7 bases, with 22 bases separating them. The CDR3 is 16 residues long. Germline V gene sequence: CDR1 MDHEN, CDR2 SYDVKM. DNA for the CDR3: TGTGCCAGCAGTTTTTTAGCAGTGGAGAGGAGGAGTGAGCAGTACTTC. Translated, it gives CASSFLAVERRSEQYF.

The chain couples TRBV4-3 to TRBJ2-5, with TRBD2 matching over 11 bases. The CDR3 runs 16 residues. The junction had 6 bases not matched to a gene; V was cut back by 4 bases and J by 2 bases. Per germline, CDR1 LGHNA and CDR2 YSLEER. The CDR3 region has the DNA TGCGCCAGCAGCCCTGGGACTAGCGGTGAGCAAGAGACCCAGTACTTC. This gives the protein CASSPGTSGEQETQYF.

The chain is built from TRBV3-1 (or the pseudogene TRBV3-2) and TRBJ2-3, with D tentatively TRBD2 (6 bases). V gave up 1 base and J gave up 4 bases, with 6 bases separating them. CDR3 length: 13 amino acids. CDR1 and CDR2 from the germline V gene are LGHDT and YNNKEL (reference sequence). The CDR3 sequence: CASSQGGADTQYF. CDR3 bases: TGTGCCAGCAGCCAAGGGGGGGCAGATACGCAGTATTTT.

The gene calls are TRBV24-1 and TRBJ2-2, with TRBD1 matching over 9 bases. CDR3 length: 15 residues. Germline CDR1 KGHDR, CDR2 SFDVKD. V shed 9 bases, J shed 6 bases, and the junction held 10 bases outside the gene matches. This CDR3 is CATESRDRESGELFF. DNA of the CDR3: TGTGCCACCGAATCTAGGGACAGGGAGTCCGGGGAGCTGTTTTTT.

This clone was seen a single time. The genes are TRBV27 and TRBJ2-7, with D possibly TRBD1 on 8 matching bases. Trimming stripped 6 bases from V and 3 bases from J, with 21 bases between. The germline CDR1 and CDR2 sequences are MNHEY and SMNVEV (reference sequence). The CDR3 is 16 residues long. The CDR3 spells CASRSRGQGLLYEQYF. The CDR3 region has the DNA TGTGCCAGCAGAAGTCGAGGACAGGGACTACTCTACGAGCAGTACTTC.

The chain employs TRBV28 and TRBJ1-2; tentatively, D is TRBD1 (6 bases). CDR1 is MDHEN and CDR2 is SYDVKM in the germline V gene. V gave up 3 bases and J gave up 7 bases, with 15 bases separating them. CDR3 length equals 14 residues. The CDR3 here is CASSFNQGPRGYTF. The CDR3 nucleotides are TGTGCCAGCAGTTTTAATCAGGGGCCGCGTGGCTACACCTTC.

The V gene is TRBV5-4, the J gene TRBJ2-3; D possibly corresponds to TRBD1 (6 bases). The CDR3 consists of 14 residues. The V end was cut by 5 bases, the J end by 0 bases, with 10 bases between. Germline-derived CDR1 and CDR2 are SGHNT and YYREEE (reference sequence). CDR3 in amino acids: CASRTGSSTDTQYF. As DNA, the CDR3 is TGTGCCAGCAGAACAGGGTCTAGCACAGATACGCAGTATTTT.

This clone was counted only a few times. CDR3 nucleotide sequence: TGTGCCAGCAGCTTGACAGGGGGTCCCCACGAGCAGTACTTC. Its translation: CASSLTGGPHEQYF. The V call is TRBV7-9, the J call TRBJ2-7; 9 bases align to TRBD1. The CDR3 totals 14 residues. CDR1 and CDR2 (germline): SEHNR, FQNEAQ (reference sequence). Trimming cost V 3 bases and J 5 bases; bases outside gene matches: 5. The full variable domain, in which reference TRBV7-9 and TRBJ2-7 provide the parts outside the CDR3, is DTGVSQNPRHKITKRGQNVTFRCDPISEHNRLYWYRQTLGQGPEFLTYFQNEAQLEKSRLLSDRFSAERPKGSFSTLEIQRTEQGDSAMYLCASSLTGGPHEQYFGPGTRLTVT.

This clone was detected a few times. V is TRBV18 and J is TRBJ2-7; 7 bases map to TRBD2. CDR1 KGHSH and CDR2 LQKENI come from the germline V gene. Trimming removed 4 bases from V and 4 bases from J; junction bases left unmatched: 10. CDR3 length: 15 amino acids. CDR3 nucleotides: TGTGCCAGCTCACGCGGACTAGACGTTAGGTACGAGCAGTACTTC. Translation gives CASSRGLDVRYEQYF.

This sequence joins TRBV11-2 and TRBJ2-7, with 7 nucleotides matching TRBD1. Trimming removed 0 bases from V and 6 bases from J; junction bases left unmatched: 8. Per the germline V gene, CDR1 is SGHAT and CDR2 is FQNNGV. The CDR3 extends over 15 amino acids. CDR3 nucleotides: TGTGCCAGCAGCTTAGAGAGGGGGCGGGCAGGCGAGCAGTACTTC. It is translated as CASSLERGRAGEQYF.

There are a few counts of this clone. The chain uses TRBV7-8 and TRBJ1-2; 9 positions agree with TRBD1. Germline V CDR1 and CDR2: SGHVS, FQNEAQ. Losses at the gene ends were 5 bases for V and 6 bases for J; bases not matched to a gene: 10. This CDR3 is 15 amino acids long. CDR3 sequence (DNA): TGTGCCAGCAGCCGAGCCGCCGGGACAGGGAATGGCTACACCTTC. Protein product: CASSRAAGTGNGYTF.

This clone was seen only once. This sequence joins TRBV19 and TRBJ1-1; no firm D call. This CDR3 contains 13 residues. Trimming removed 9 bases at V and 6 bases at J, with 17 bases between. The germline gives CDR1 LNHDA, CDR2 SQIVND (reference sequence). The CDR3: CASLLAQSSEAFF. CDR3 bases: TGTGCCAGCCTACTAGCCCAATCTTCTGAAGCTTTCTTT. Supplemented by reference TRBV19 and TRBJ1-1, the full variable domain reads DGGITQSPKYLFRKEGQNVTLSCEQNLNHDAMYWYRQDPGQGLRLIYYSQIVNDFQKGDIAEGYSVSREKKESFPLTVTSAQKNPTAFYLCASLLAQSSEAFFGQGTRLTVV.

This clone was observed once. The rearrangement joins TRBV9 to TRBJ1-4; no reliable D call. CDR3 length: 13 amino acids. Per the germline V gene, CDR1 is SGDLS and CDR2 is YYNGEE. Trimming removed 0 bases from V and 6 bases from J, with 6 bases in between. For the CDR3, the DNA is TGTGCCAGCAGCGTAGGGGCAGATGAAAAACTGTTTTTT. Translation: CASSVGADEKLFF.

V is TRBV2 and J is TRBJ2-3, with 11 positions matching TRBD2. The CDR3 runs 15 residues. Germline CDR1 is SNHLY and CDR2 is FYNNEI. J gave up 5 bases and V 6 bases, and 7 bases lay outside the gene matches. The CDR3 DNA follows: TGTGCCAGCAGCCAGACTAGCGGGGCCGGAGATACGCAGTATTTT. This sequence encodes CASSQTSGAGDTQYF.

Comments on this clone: The same CDR3 also results from other DNA sequences found in this sample. This chain links TRBV5-1 with TRBJ2-2; TRBD2 is a possible D gene (6 bases). The length of the CDR3 is 13 residues. The V gene lost 4 bases and the J gene lost 6 bases, with 10 bases spanning the gap. The V gene's germline CDR1 is SGHRS and CDR2 YFSETQ. CDR3 sequence reads: CASSPREAGELFF. The CDR3 DNA follows: TGCGCCAGCAGCCCCAGGGAGGCCGGGGAGCTGTTTTTT.

The chain joins TRBV28 to TRBJ1-2, with D maybe TRBD1 (6 bases). The CDR3 runs to 14 residues. Germline values: CDR1 MDHEN, CDR2 SYDVKM. V gave up 5 bases and J gave up 3 bases, with 13 bases separating them. The CDR3 DNA follows: TGTGCCAGCAGTCAAGTCAGGGGACACTATGGCTACACCTTC. Amino acids: CASSQVRGHYGYTF.

There are a few counts of this clone. The rearrangement joins TRBV11-2 to TRBJ1-4, with unresolved D. V shed 5 bases and J shed 2 bases, with 3 bases lying between them. This CDR3 has 12 amino acids. CDR1 is SGHAT, CDR2 FQNNGV, per germline. CDR3 DNA: TGTGCCAGCAGCCAGACTAATGAAAAACTGTTTTTT. Amino acids: CASSQTNEKLFF.

This clone is categorized as medium-sized. V is TRBV11-2 and J is TRBJ1-6; a weak D match, TRBD1 (5 bases). Germline-derived CDR1 and CDR2 are SGHAT and FQNNGV. CDR3 length: 15 residues. V was shortened by 1 base and J by 7 bases, with 11 bases between the two germline ends. CDR3 bases: TGTGCCAGCAGCTTAGTAGGGCGGGGGAATTCACCCCTCCACTTT. This codes for CASSLVGRGNSPLHF. The full variable domain, its missing parts supplied by reference TRBV11-2 and TRBJ1-6, is EAGVAQSPRYKIIEKRQSVAFWCNPISGHATLYWYQQILGQGPKLLIQFQNNGVVDDSQLPKDRFSAERLKGVDSTLKIQPAKLEDSAVYLCASSLVGRGNSPLHFGNGTRLTVT.

J is TRBJ2-3 and V is TRBV5-1; D gene uncertain. Germline V gives CDR1 SGHRS, CDR2 YFSETQ. CDR3 length: 14 residues. Trimming stripped 0 bases from V and 3 bases from J, with 8 bases between. CDR3 nucleotides: TGCGCCAGCAGCTTGGACCCTATAACAGATACGCAGTATTTT. This sequence encodes CASSLDPITDTQYF.

In this sample, this clone turned up once. The rearrangement links TRBV11-3 to TRBJ2-2, with 10 bases identical to TRBD1. The J segment lost 4 bases and the V segment lost 3 bases, leaving 2 bases of the junction unmatched. Germline CDR1 and CDR2: SGHNT and YENEEA. There are 15 residues in the CDR3. The CDR3 is CASSLGQGTTGELFF. CDR3 sequence (DNA): TGTGCCAGCAGCTTGGGACAGGGGACCACCGGGGAGCTGTTTTTT.

The V call is TRBV3-1 (or the pseudogene TRBV3-2), the J call TRBJ2-3; 10 nucleotides align to TRBD2. V lost 1 base, J lost 8 bases, and 6 bases stayed unmatched. The CDR3 sequence is 15 residues long. Germline V gene lookup returns CDR1 LGHDT and CDR2 YNNKEL (reference sequence). Here the CDR3 DNA reads TGTGCCAGCAGCCAAGTTGGGAGCGGGGGGGGTACGCAGTATTTT. Its protein is CASSQVGSGGGTQYF.